This T cell receptor (beta chain) was found in a study of blood T cell repertoires in COVID-19. Study background: From T cells, B-cell-depleted T cells, or PBMCs came the material, which was cDNA or gDNA.

Trimming shortened V by 3 bases and J by 5 bases, and 20 bases separated the two germline ends. The germline V gene encodes CDR1 MGHRA and CDR2 YSYEKL. The CDR3 has 17 amino acids. TCRdb's table, derived via immunoSEQ multiplex PCR, lists solely in-frame clones and lacks some. The table includes some 150,000 clones, more than 75% detected once. Sequenced material: peripheral blood. The sequence was obtained from a man aged 50 to 59 who had recovered from COVID-19. The chain recombines TRBV4-1 with TRBJ1-5, with D tentatively TRBD1 (6 bases). The CDR3 nucleotides are TGCGCCAGCAGCCAGTCTCCCTTTACAGGGCCGTATCAGCCCCAGCATTTT. It codes for CASSQSPFTGPYQPQHF.